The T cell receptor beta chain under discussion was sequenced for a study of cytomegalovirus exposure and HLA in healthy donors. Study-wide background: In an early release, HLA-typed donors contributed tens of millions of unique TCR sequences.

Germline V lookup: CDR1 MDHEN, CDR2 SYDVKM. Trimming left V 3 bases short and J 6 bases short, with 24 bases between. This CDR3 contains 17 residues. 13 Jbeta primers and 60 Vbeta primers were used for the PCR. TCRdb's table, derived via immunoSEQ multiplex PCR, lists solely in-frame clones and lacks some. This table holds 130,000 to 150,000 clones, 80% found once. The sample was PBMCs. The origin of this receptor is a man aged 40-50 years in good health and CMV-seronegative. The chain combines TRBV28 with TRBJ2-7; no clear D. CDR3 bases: TGTGCCAGCAGTTTTCCCCGGTCCGGGTTTGATATCGGCGAGCAGTACTTC. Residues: CASSFPRSGFDIGEQYF.